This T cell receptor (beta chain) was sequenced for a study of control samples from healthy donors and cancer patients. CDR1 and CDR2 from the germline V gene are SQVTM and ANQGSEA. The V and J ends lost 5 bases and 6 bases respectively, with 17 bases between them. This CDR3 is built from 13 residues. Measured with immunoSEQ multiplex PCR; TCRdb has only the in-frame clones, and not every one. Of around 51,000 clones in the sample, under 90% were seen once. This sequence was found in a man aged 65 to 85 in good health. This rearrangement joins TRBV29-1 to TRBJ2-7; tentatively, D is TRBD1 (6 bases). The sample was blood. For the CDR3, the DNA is TGCAGCGTTTGGACAGTAGCTCTCGGCGAGCAGTACTTC. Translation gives CSVWTVALGEQYF.